The 32 T cell receptor beta chains below come from one sample, sequenced in a study of T cells in Graves' hyperthyroidism and ophthalmopathy. Researchers amplified the TCR beta CDR3 regions from RNA transcripts. With the HTBI primer set, the TCR CDR3 went through a first round of RT-PCR. TCRdb itself ran the multiplex PCR reads through MiXCR, one entry per CDR3 protein. The table shows roughly 530,000 distinct CDR3 sequences, with more than 15% occurring only once. The sequenced material came from blood. These receptors were collected from a young woman with Graves' ophthalmopathy.

This clonotype was seen repeatedly, ten times or more. The chain recombines TRBV4-1 with TRBJ2-5, with a possible D match to TRBD2 (6 bases). In germline, CDR1 is MGHRA, CDR2 YSYEKL. The CDR3 is 15 amino acids. Trimming removed 1 base at V and 5 bases at J, with 14 bases between. For the CDR3, the DNA is TGCGCCAGCAGCCAAGTCGGTTCGGGAGAGGAGACCCAGTACTTC. It specifies CASSQVGSGEETQYF.

This clonotype was seen repeatedly, ten times or more. The chain links TRBV13 to TRBJ2-1; 8 bases are shared with TRBD2. V lost 4 bases, J lost 6 bases, and 2 bases stayed unmatched. Germline V gene lookup returns CDR1 PRHDT and CDR2 FYEKMQ (reference sequence). CDR3 length: 13 residues. The CDR3 loop is CASSSGLANEQFF. The CDR3 region has the DNA TGTGCCAGCAGCTCCGGACTAGCCAATGAGCAGTTCTTC.

This clonotype was seen at least ten times. This sequence joins TRBV30 and TRBJ2-5; 7 bases fit TRBD1. The CDR3 contains 14 residues. Germline CDR1 and CDR2: GTSNPN and SVGIG (reference sequence). Germline trimming cut 2 bases from V and 5 bases from J; bases unmatched to any gene: 8. The CDR3 loop is CAWSTMTGWETQYF. The CDR3 nucleotides are TGTGCCTGGAGTACCATGACAGGGTGGGAGACCCAGTACTTC.

The chain couples TRBV9 to TRBJ1-6; 8 bases match TRBD1. The CDR3 has 17 amino acids. The ends lost 3 bases at V and 6 bases at J; junction bases unmatched: 11. CDR1 is SGDLS and CDR2 is YYNGEE in the germline V gene. The CDR3 DNA is TGTGCCAGCAGCGGGGGACAGGAGGAAATCGGTAATTCACCCCTCCACTTT. This codes for CASSGGQEEIGNSPLHF.

This clonotype occurred a few times. The chain employs TRBV3-1 and TRBJ2-2, with 7 bases identical to TRBD1. Losses at the gene ends were 0 bases for V and 6 bases for J; bases not matched to a gene: 7. CDR1 and CDR2 (germline): LGHDT, YNNKEL (reference sequence). The CDR3 is made up of 16 amino acids. This chain's CDR3 is CASSQETGSFSGELFF. CDR3 coding DNA: TGTGCCAGCAGCCAAGAGACAGGGAGTTTTTCCGGGGAGCTGTTTTTT.

In its sample, this clonotype was seen many times. This rearrangement joins TRBV7-8 to TRBJ2-7; D may match TRBD1 or TRBD2 (5 bases each). Germline V gives CDR1 SGHVS, CDR2 FQNEAQ. The V and J ends lost 5 bases and 2 bases respectively, with 10 bases between them. The CDR3 is 13 amino acids. CDR3 nucleotides: TGTGCCAGCAGCCAACGGGACCCCTACGAGCAGTACTTC. Translation gives CASSQRDPYEQYF.

For this clonotype: A much larger clone differs by one base, so this may be a read error. This rearrangement joins TRBV18 to TRBJ1-1; D unresolved. Per the germline V gene, CDR1 is KGHSH and CDR2 is LQKENI. This CDR3 comprises 15 residues. The CDR3 reads CANSPPPGWGTEAFF. Here the CDR3 DNA reads TGTGCCAACTCACCACCGCCGGGCTGGGGCACTGAAGCTTTCTTT. The variable domain in full, with the rest retrieved from reference TRBV18 and TRBJ1-1, is NAGVMQNPRHLVRRRGQEARLRCSPMKGHSHVYWYRQLPEEGLKFMVYLQKENIIDESGMPKERFSAEFPKEGPSILRIQQVVRGDSAAYFCANSPPPGWGTEAFFGQGTRLTVV.

The chain uses TRBV7-2 and TRBJ2-1, with TRBD1 matching 11 bases. With V trimmed by 2 bases and J by 0 bases, 9 bases remained unmatched. Germline-derived CDR1 and CDR2 are SGHTA and FQGNSA. The CDR3 runs to 19 residues. The CDR3 spells CASSLRTGGKTSSYNEQFF. The CDR3, as DNA: TGTGCCAGCAGCTTACGGACAGGGGGCAAGACGAGCTCCTACAATGAGCAGTTCTTC.

This clonotype occurred many times. The chain recombines TRBV20-1 with TRBJ2-7; tentatively, D is TRBD1 (8 bases). Germline assignment: CDR1 DFQATT and CDR2 SNEGSKA (reference sequence). V dropped 0 bases and J dropped 5 bases, with 26 bases sitting between them. The CDR3 is 18 residues long. CDR3 region: CSARDRGLFGQGGHEQYF. In DNA, the CDR3 is TGCAGTGCTAGAGATCGGGGGTTATTTGGACAGGGAGGGCACGAGCAGTACTTC.

This clonotype was seen at least ten times. V is TRBV28 and J is TRBJ2-7, with D tentatively TRBD2 (6 bases). The CDR3 loop spans 13 amino acids. Trimming cost V 5 bases and J 6 bases, with 14 bases left between them. The germline gives CDR1 MDHEN, CDR2 SYDVKM. In nucleotides, the CDR3 is TGTGCCAGCAGTGGAGGGCCCCTCCCCGAGCAGTACTTC. Protein product: CASSGGPLPEQYF.

The table lists this clonotype with many counts. The gene calls are TRBV2 and TRBJ2-7, with 13 bases matching TRBD2. V dropped 6 bases and J dropped 2; count of bases not matched to a gene: 4. CDR3 length equals 15 residues. Germline values: CDR1 SNHLY, CDR2 FYNNEI. CDR3 DNA: TGTGCCAGCAGAGGAACTAGCGGGAGGGCCTACGAGCAGTACTTC. Encoded protein: CASRGTSGRAYEQYF. Combining the CDR3 with reference TRBV2 and TRBJ2-7 gives the whole variable domain EPEVTQTPSHQVTQMGQEVILRCVPISNHLYFYWYRQILGQKVEFLVSFYNNEISEKSEIFDDQFSVERPDGSNFTLKIRSTKLEDSAMYFCASRGTSGRAYEQYFGPGTRLTVT.

This clonotype was recorded many times. The J gene is TRBJ1-3, the V gene TRBV30; D possibly corresponds to TRBD1 (6 bases). CDR1 and CDR2 from the germline V gene are GTSNPN and SVGIG (reference sequence). Trimming left V 3 bases short and J 2 bases short, with 11 bases between. This CDR3 has 14 residues. The chain's CDR3 is CAWSRGATGNTIYF. The DNA of the CDR3 is TGTGCCTGGAGCCGGGGGGCAACTGGAAACACCATATATTTT. Combining the CDR3 with reference TRBV30 and TRBJ1-3 gives the whole variable domain SQTIHQWPATLVQPVGSPLSLECTVEGTSNPNLYWYRQAAGRGLQLLFYSVGIGQISSEVPQNLSASRPQDRQFILSSKKLLLSDSGFYLCAWSRGATGNTIYFGEGSWLTVV.

This clonotype was seen at least ten times. The CDR3 reads CASSLWELSSYEQYF. The CDR3, as DNA: TGTGCCAGCAGCTTATGGGAACTGAGCTCCTACGAGCAGTACTTC. The rearrangement joins TRBV7-9 to TRBJ2-7; no clear D gene. The length of the CDR3 is 15 residues. The V and J ends lost 2 bases and 0 bases respectively, with 11 bases between them. Germline loops: CDR1 SEHNR, CDR2 FQNEAQ (reference sequence).

The V call is TRBV4-2, the J call TRBJ2-4; D assignment may be TRBD1 or TRBD2 (5 bases each). Trimming removed 1 base at V and 7 bases at J, with 14 bases between. Germline assignment: CDR1 LGHNA and CDR2 YNFKEQ. The CDR3 has 15 residues. For the CDR3, the DNA is TGTGCCAGCAGCCAAGTCCGGGGCGTGGGTAACATTCAGTACTTC. Translated, it gives CASSQVRGVGNIQYF.

The V gene is TRBV6-2 or TRBV6-3, the J gene TRBJ2-1, with D perhaps matching TRBD2 (6 bases). The V gene's germline CDR1 is MNHEY and CDR2 SVGEGT. The ends were cut back, 5 bases at V and 0 bases at J, with 8 bases in the middle. This CDR3 has 14 residues. The CDR3 loop is CASSRGVSYNEQFF. The CDR3 DNA sequence: TGTGCCAGCAGTCGCGGGGTCTCCTACAATGAGCAGTTCTTC.

This chain links TRBV12-3 or TRBV12-4 with TRBJ2-3; D remains unclear. With 2 bases removed from V and 9 bases from J, the gap between germline ends came to 12 bases. The CDR3 is 13 residues long. CDR3 amino acids: CASSLNLKGTQYF. The CDR3 DNA sequence: TGTGCCAGCAGTTTAAACCTGAAAGGCACGCAGTATTTT.

With respect to this clonotype: This may stem from a read error, because a much larger clone lies one nucleotide away. The rearrangement uses TRBV30 and TRBJ2-1; D unclear. The CDR3 is 13 amino acids. Germline assignment: CDR1 GTSNPN and CDR2 SVGIG (reference sequence). Here the CDR3 reads CAWTRGVPNEQSF. DNA of the CDR3: TGTGCCTGGACTAGAGGTGTACCGAATGAGCAGTCCTTC.

In its sample, this clonotype was seen a few times. The V gene is TRBV13, the J gene TRBJ2-1, with 11 bases aligning to TRBD2. There are 15 residues in the CDR3. The trim removed 5 bases at V and 8 bases at J, leaving 8 bases unmatched. Germline V gene sequence: CDR1 PRHDT, CDR2 FYEKMQ (reference sequence). Here the CDR3 reads CASSNLAGGFDEQFF. In DNA, the CDR3 is TGTGCCAGCAGCAACCTAGCGGGGGGCTTTGATGAGCAGTTCTTC.

This clonotype was recorded many times. The junction does not match germline at one end; this may be a read error. V and J are TRBV3-1 and TRBJ2-1; possibly TRBD2 for D (6 bases). The germline V gene has CDR1 LGHDT and CDR2 YNNKEL (reference sequence). This CDR3 contains 14 residues. The CDR3: CASSQETSYTEQFF. In nucleotides, the CDR3 is TGTGCCAGCAGCCAAGAAACTAGCTACACTGAGCAGTTCTTC.

This clonotype was detected ten times or more. This may arise from a read error, as a much more abundant clone is one base away. V is TRBV7-2 and J is TRBJ1-1; D gene unclear. The germline CDR1 and CDR2 sequences are SGHTA and FQGNSA. The CDR3 totals 13 residues. V was trimmed by 3 bases and J by 1 base, leaving 6 bases between them. The CDR3 DNA reads as TGTGCCAGCAGCTTTTGGGAGAACACTGAAGCTTTCTTT. Its translation: CASSFWENTEAFF.

This clonotype was observed at least ten times. The CDR3 loop reads CASSLSSANTGELFF. The DNA for the CDR3 is TGTGCCAGCAGCTTAAGTTCGGCGAACACCGGGGAGCTGTTTTTT. The gene calls are TRBV11-3 and TRBJ2-2; D gene ambiguous. V shed 2 bases and J shed 0 bases, with 7 bases lying between them. The CDR3 runs to 15 residues. The germline CDR1 and CDR2 sequences are SGHNT and YENEEA.

This clonotype was recorded at least ten times. The chain is built from TRBV11-2 and TRBJ2-5, with 11 bases matching TRBD1. Germline assignment: CDR1 SGHAT and CDR2 FQNNGV. The ends lost 5 bases at V and 1 base at J; junction bases unmatched: 6. The CDR3 consists of 16 residues. The CDR3 nucleotides read TGTGCCAGCAGCCTGGACAGGGGGCGAGTCCAAGAGACCCAGTACTTC. It codes for CASSLDRGRVQETQYF.

This clonotype was seen only a few times. This CDR3 is CASSLVQETQYF. CDR3 DNA sequence: TGTGCCAGCAGCTTGGTACAGGAGACCCAGTACTTC. The chain links TRBV5-4 to TRBJ2-5; D is unclear. V gave up 0 bases and J gave up 5 bases, with 5 bases separating them. The germline V gene has CDR1 SGHNT and CDR2 YYREEE (reference sequence). The CDR3 covers 12 residues. The full variable domain, in which reference TRBV5-4 and TRBJ2-5 provide the parts outside the CDR3, is ETGVTQSPTHLIKTRGQQVTLRCSSQSGHNTVSWYQQALGQGPQFIFQYYREEENGRGNFPPRFSGLQFPNYSSELNVNALELDDSALYLCASSLVQETQYFGPGTRLLVL.

The V gene is TRBV6-1, the J gene TRBJ1-4; 9 bases align to TRBD1. The CDR3 covers 14 residues. Germline V CDR1 and CDR2: MNHNS, SASEGT. Germline trimming cut 5 bases from V and 8 bases from J; bases unmatched to any gene: 6. CDR3 sequence: CASSTDRGSEKLFF. DNA for the CDR3: TGTGCCAGCAGTACGGACAGGGGCTCCGAAAAACTGTTTTTT.

This chain links TRBV5-1 with TRBJ1-5; D not certain. Germline CDR1 and CDR2: SGHRS and YFSETQ. V was clipped by 0 bases and J by 5 bases, with 9 bases between them. The CDR3 is 14 residues long. CDR3 amino acids: CASSLGSGDQPQHF. CDR3 nucleotides: TGCGCCAGCAGCTTGGGAAGCGGGGATCAGCCCCAGCATTTT.

This clonotype was observed many times. The CDR3 region is CASSGAGGLGETQYF. The CDR3 DNA is TGTGCCAGCAGTGGAGCGGGGGGGCTAGGGGAGACGCAGTATTTT. This chain connects TRBV2 to TRBJ2-3; 10 bases fit TRBD2. Germline V lookup: CDR1 SNHLY, CDR2 FYNNEI. The CDR3 is 15 amino acids. V lost 4 bases, J lost 9 bases, and 10 bases stayed unmatched.

This clonotype has just a few counts. The chain couples TRBV19 to TRBJ2-1; a weak D match, TRBD2 (5 bases). Looked up from germline, CDR1 is LNHDA and CDR2 is SQIVND (reference sequence). The length of the CDR3 is 12 residues. Trimming pared 5 bases from V and 10 bases from J, leaving 12 bases between. CDR3 amino acids: CASSHTRTEQFF. The CDR3 DNA sequence: TGTGCCAGTAGTCATACTAGAACGGAGCAGTTCTTC.

This clonotype was seen repeatedly, ten times or more. The chain has TRBV18 and TRBJ1-2; D gene unclear. This CDR3 is 14 amino acids long. The germline V and J ends were trimmed by 0 bases and 0 bases, with 5 bases remaining between them. Germline CDR1 is KGHSH and CDR2 is LQKENI. The CDR3 spells CASSPPGANYGYTF. The CDR3 bases are TGTGCCAGCTCACCACCGGGAGCTAACTATGGCTACACCTTC.

V and J are TRBV30 and TRBJ2-5; D remains ambiguous. The CDR3 spans 16 residues. Germline V CDR1 and CDR2: GTSNPN, SVGIG (reference sequence). V was pared by 2 bases and J by 2 bases, with 18 bases between. The DNA of the CDR3 is TGTGCCTGGAGTCTGTTTAAAAGCACGGGTCAAGAGACCCAGTACTTC. Amino acids: CAWSLFKSTGQETQYF.

The chain is built from TRBV11-2 and TRBJ2-5; 7 bases agree with TRBD2. V was pared by 1 base and J by 5 bases, with 10 bases of the junction left unmatched. The CDR3 runs to 16 residues. Per the germline V gene, CDR1 is SGHAT and CDR2 is FQNNGV. The CDR3 loop reads CASSLGRVGRMETQYF. The CDR3 nucleotides read TGTGCCAGCAGCTTAGGCAGGGTCGGGAGGATGGAGACCCAGTACTTC.

Only a few counts were recorded for this clonotype. The chain employs TRBV7-9 and TRBJ1-1, with TRBD1 as a possible D gene (5 bases). Trimming left V 5 bases short and J 7 bases short, with 11 bases between. Germline CDR1 SEHNR, CDR2 FQNEAQ (reference sequence). The CDR3 totals 12 residues. In nucleotides, the CDR3 is TGTGCCAGCAGCAATCGGAGGGGTGAAGCTTTCTTT. Protein sequence: CASSNRRGEAFF.

This clonotype was counted only a few times. V usage is TRBV2 and J usage is TRBJ1-6; the match to TRBD1 covers 8 bases. The germline V gene has CDR1 SNHLY and CDR2 FYNNEI. J gave up 7 bases and V 7 bases, and 12 bases lay outside the gene matches. The CDR3 is 16 amino acids. The DNA of the CDR3 is TGTGCCAGCATCTTGGACAGGGAGGTCCCAAATTCACCCCTCCACTTT. Protein sequence: CASILDREVPNSPLHF.